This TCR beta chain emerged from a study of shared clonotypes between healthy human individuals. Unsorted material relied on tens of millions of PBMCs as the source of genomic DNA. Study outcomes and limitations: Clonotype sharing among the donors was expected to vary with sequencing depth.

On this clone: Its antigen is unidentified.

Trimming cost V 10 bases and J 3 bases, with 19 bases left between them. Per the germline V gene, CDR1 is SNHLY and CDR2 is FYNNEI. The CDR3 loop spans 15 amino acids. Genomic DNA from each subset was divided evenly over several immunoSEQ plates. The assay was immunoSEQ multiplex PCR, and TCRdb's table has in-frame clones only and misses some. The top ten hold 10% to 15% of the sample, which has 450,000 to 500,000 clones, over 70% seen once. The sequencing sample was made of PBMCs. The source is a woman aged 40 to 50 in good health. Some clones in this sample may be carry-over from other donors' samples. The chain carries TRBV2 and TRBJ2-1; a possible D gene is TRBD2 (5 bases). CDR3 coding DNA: TGTGCCACCTCAGTCCAACCGGGATTCTACAATGAGCAGTTCTTC. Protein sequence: CATSVQPGFYNEQFF.